The text below deals with one TCR beta chain. Its antigen is as yet unknown. Germline-derived CDR1 and CDR2 are LGHNA and YSLEER. The CDR3 covers 15 residues. Trimming took 4 bases from V and 4 from J, leaving 14 bases between them. The data originate from a study of T cell responses to AZD1222 COVID-19 vaccine. The overall study: Pooled together were second doses at about 4 or about 12 weeks.

Libraries were prepared by immunoSEQ multiplex PCR; TCRdb keeps only in-frame clonotypes and omits some of them. The table shows some 130,000 clones, with approximately 90% occurring only once. Notes on the study in general: White British donors predominated, females outnumbered males, and clonal diversity was possibly underestimated. Reports say nearly half of spike-specific TCRs go after unmutated variant regions. Spike-spanning, vaccine-associated CD4 TCRs were dominant at 160-218 and 743-854.

This sequence originates from an adult in good health. Here the sequenced sample was peripheral blood, taken on day 0 of AZD1222 vaccination. V gene TRBV4-3 combines with J gene TRBJ2-1, with a weak D call TRBD2 (6 bases). The CDR3 region is CASSPEGGPYNEQFF. For the CDR3, the DNA is TGCGCCAGCAGCCCGGAGGGTGGCCCATACAATGAGCAGTTCTTC.